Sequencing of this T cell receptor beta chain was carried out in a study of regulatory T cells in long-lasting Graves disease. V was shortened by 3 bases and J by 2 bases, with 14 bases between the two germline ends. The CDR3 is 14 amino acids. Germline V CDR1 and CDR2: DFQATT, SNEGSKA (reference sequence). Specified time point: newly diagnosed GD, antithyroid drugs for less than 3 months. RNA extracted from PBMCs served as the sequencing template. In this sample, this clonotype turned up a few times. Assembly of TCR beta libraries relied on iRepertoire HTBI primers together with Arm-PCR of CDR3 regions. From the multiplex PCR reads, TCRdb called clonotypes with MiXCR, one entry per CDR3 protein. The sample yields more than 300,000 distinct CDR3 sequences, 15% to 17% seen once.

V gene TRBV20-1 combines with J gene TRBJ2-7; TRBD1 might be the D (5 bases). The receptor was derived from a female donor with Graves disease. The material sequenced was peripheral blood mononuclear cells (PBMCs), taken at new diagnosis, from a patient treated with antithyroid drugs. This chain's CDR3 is CSASLTETPYEQYF. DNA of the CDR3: TGCAGTGCTAGCCTGACAGAGACTCCCTACGAGCAGTACTTC.